This note documents a single TCR beta chain sequence. Its antigen is currently unknown. TCRdb keeps only in-frame clones here, not all; method: immunoSEQ multiplex PCR. The profile shows about 150,000 clones, about 92% of them singletons. This entry is derived from a study of T cell responses to AZD1222 COVID-19 vaccine. At the level of the study: Recipients boosted at about 4 weeks or about 12 weeks are pooled.

The CDR3 has 13 amino acids. Trimming pared 1 base from V and 3 bases from J, leaving 6 bases between. Germline V gives CDR1 SGHNT, CDR2 YENEEA. Study results and limitations: Repertoires were collected only later (after the peak T cell response had occurred). Among vaccine-associated CD4 TCRs, coverage spanned spike, with dominance at 160-218 and 743-854.

The sample was peripheral blood, taken on day 0 of AZD1222 vaccination. The TCR was taken from an adult in good health. The V and J genes are TRBV11-3 and TRBJ1-1; D is unresolved. CDR3 sequence: CASSLVSDTEAFF. The DNA of the CDR3 is TGTGCCAGCAGCTTAGTCTCGGACACTGAAGCTTTCTTT.